The 12 T cell receptor beta chains below were found in one sample sequenced in a study of blood T cell repertoires in COVID-19. The protocol was immunoSEQ multiplex PCR, while the TCRdb copy is restricted to in-frame clones and leaves out a portion. The sample contains 150,000 to 200,000 clones, more than 75% of which appear only once. The sequenced sample consisted of peripheral blood. The receptor set was obtained from a woman under 30 who had recovered from COVID-19.

V gene TRBV5-1 combines with J gene TRBJ2-5; TRBD1 matches at 9 bases. The CDR3 runs to 15 residues. The junction had 6 bases not matched to a gene; V was cut back by 1 base and J by 5 bases. CDR1 SGHRS and CDR2 YFSETQ come from the germline V gene. CDR3 sequence: CASSLRDRAGETQYF. The CDR3 nucleotides read TGCGCCAGCAGCTTGAGGGACAGGGCGGGGGAGACCCAGTACTTC.

V is TRBV4-3 and J is TRBJ2-7; 7 bases are shared with TRBD1. The CDR3 has 14 residues. Germline V lookup: CDR1 LGHNA, CDR2 YSLEER. J was trimmed by 6 bases and V by 4 bases; bases with no gene match: 9. The CDR3 bases are TGCGCCAGCAGCCCTGGACAGGTGAACGGCGAGCAGTACTTC. The encoded protein is CASSPGQVNGEQYF.

The V and J genes are TRBV3-1 (or the pseudogene TRBV3-2) and TRBJ1-1; unclear D gene. The length of the CDR3 is 14 residues. Trimming took 4 bases from V and 4 from J, leaving 13 bases between them. The germline CDR1 and CDR2 sequences are LGHDT and YNNKEL (reference sequence). The CDR3 coding sequence is TGTGCCAGCAGCCTGCAGGCGGGCGGCACTGAAGCTTTCTTT. Translating it yields CASSLQAGGTEAFF.

The CDR3 DNA follows: TGTGCCAGCAGTGAAATCGGGACACCGGCAGATACGCAGTATTTT. Amino acid sequence: CASSEIGTPADTQYF. The chain uses TRBV25-1 and TRBJ2-3; D might be TRBD1 (6 bases). This CDR3 contains 15 residues. CDR1 and CDR2 (germline): MGHDK, SYGVNS. Trimming left V 2 bases short and J 4 bases short, with 13 bases between.

The rearrangement uses TRBV7-3 and TRBJ2-1, with 11 bases that match TRBD2. Unmatched junction bases numbered 15, after V lost 5 bases and J lost 3 bases. Germline CDR1 SGHTA, CDR2 FQGTGA. The length of the CDR3 is 19 residues. For the CDR3, the DNA is TGTGCCAGCAGCCTTCGTGCACCGGGACTAGCGGACAACTACAATGAGCAGTTCTTC. Residues: CASSLRAPGLADNYNEQFF.

This sequence joins TRBV7-9 and TRBJ2-3; 8 bases match TRBD2. Per germline, CDR1 SEHNR and CDR2 FQNEAQ (reference sequence). The CDR3 runs 19 residues. The junction had 15 bases not matched to a gene; V was cut back by 2 bases and J by 2 bases. Here the CDR3 DNA reads TGTGCCAGCAGCTTAACGGGTGGGTTTACTAGCGGCTACACAGATACGCAGTATTTT. Its translation: CASSLTGGFTSGYTDTQYF. Looking up the rest from reference TRBV7-9 and TRBJ2-3 gives the full variable domain: DTGVSQNPRHKITKRGQNVTFRCDPISEHNRLYWYRQTLGQGPEFLTYFQNEAQLEKSRLLSDRFSAERPKGSFSTLEIQRTEQGDSAMYLCASSLTGGFTSGYTDTQYFGPGTRLTVL.

This clone appeared once. The V call is TRBV5-5, the J call TRBJ2-1; 12 bases align to TRBD2. The CDR3 is made up of 20 amino acids. V lost 3 bases to trimming and J lost 0 bases; unmatched junction nucleotides: 13. Germline V gene data show CDR1 as SGHKS and CDR2 as YYEKEE (reference sequence). CDR3 protein: CASSSARTSGARSSYNEQFF. In DNA, the CDR3 is TGTGCCAGCAGCTCGGCTAGGACTAGCGGGGCCAGGAGCTCCTACAATGAGCAGTTCTTC.

The chain carries TRBV19 and TRBJ2-3; the D gene is possibly TRBD2 (6 bases). Germline-derived CDR1 and CDR2 are LNHDA and SQIVND (reference sequence). Deletions cut 6 bases from V and 0 bases from J, with 7 bases between. The CDR3 contains 13 residues. In DNA, the CDR3 is TGTGCCAGTAGGGGGACTAGCACAGATACGCAGTATTTT. Translated: CASRGTSTDTQYF.

The chain uses TRBV6-2 or TRBV6-3 and TRBJ1-2; 8 nucleotides match TRBD1. Germline V gene lookup returns CDR1 MNHEY and CDR2 SVGEGT. The CDR3 runs to 16 residues. The V gene end was trimmed by 5 bases and the J gene end by 0 bases; junction bases not matched to a gene: 8. CDR3 residues: CASSPSRDRSNYGYTF. The CDR3 nucleotides are TGTGCCAGCAGTCCGTCCCGGGACAGGTCTAACTATGGCTACACCTTC.

V is TRBV24-1 and J is TRBJ2-2, with TRBD2 matching over 14 bases. The CDR3 totals 17 residues. Germline CDR1 reads KGHDR; CDR2 reads SFDVKD. J gave up 4 bases and V 4 bases, and 4 bases lay outside the gene matches. DNA of the CDR3: TGTGCCACCAGTGACCAGGGACTAGCGGGAGTCACCGGGGAGCTGTTTTTT. Its translation: CATSDQGLAGVTGELFF.

J is TRBJ2-5 and V is TRBV19; 9 nucleotides match TRBD1. The germline CDR1 and CDR2 sequences are LNHDA and SQIVND (reference sequence). J was trimmed by 5 bases and V by 3 bases; bases with no gene match: 10. The CDR3 extends over 16 amino acids. DNA of the CDR3: TGTGCCAGTAGTATTAGGGACAGGGCGTTAGGGGAGACCCAGTACTTC. Its translation: CASSIRDRALGETQYF.

J is TRBJ2-3 and V is TRBV9; no clear D gene. Germline CDR1 reads SGDLS; CDR2 reads YYNGEE. V was cut by 4 bases and J by 2 bases, with 26 bases left in between. The CDR3 has 19 residues. In DNA, the CDR3 is TGTGCCAGCAGCCGCCAGGTCAAAAGTGGCCGGCTAATCACAGATACGCAGTATTTT. Translation: CASSRQVKSGRLITDTQYF.